This TCR beta chain emerged from a study of blood T cells in healthy people across ages. Using a J-beta primer mix together with a sample-barcoded 5' primer, a second PCR was run for about 7 to 12 cycles. Carrying 12 random nucleotides, a template-switch adaptor labeled each individual cDNA molecule. Every sample gave at least 2.5 million paired-end reads containing CDR3. TCRdb re-derived calls from the 5' RACE reads in MiXCR, one entry per CDR3 protein. The sample includes around 800,000 distinct CDR3 sequences, around 43% of them seen just once. Every sample yielded at least 6.5 million isolated PBMCs. The CDR3 loop spans 19 amino acids. Looked up from germline, CDR1 is SGHRS and CDR2 is YFSETQ. Trimming removed 3 bases from V and 4 bases from J; junction bases left unmatched: 15. Findings and limits, study-wide: Observed TCR beta diversity per million T cells went down as age went up. This fall followed a roughly linear course with age.

About this clonotype itself: Its specificity is unknown.

Specimen: blood. This receptor was obtained from a man aged 60-69 years in good health. This chain links TRBV5-1 with TRBJ2-3; the match to TRBD2 covers 12 bases. The CDR3 nucleotides read TGCGCCAGCAGCTCGGGATTGGCTAGCGGGGGGGCCTCGCCAGATACGCAGTATTTT. Protein sequence: CASSSGLASGGASPDTQYF.